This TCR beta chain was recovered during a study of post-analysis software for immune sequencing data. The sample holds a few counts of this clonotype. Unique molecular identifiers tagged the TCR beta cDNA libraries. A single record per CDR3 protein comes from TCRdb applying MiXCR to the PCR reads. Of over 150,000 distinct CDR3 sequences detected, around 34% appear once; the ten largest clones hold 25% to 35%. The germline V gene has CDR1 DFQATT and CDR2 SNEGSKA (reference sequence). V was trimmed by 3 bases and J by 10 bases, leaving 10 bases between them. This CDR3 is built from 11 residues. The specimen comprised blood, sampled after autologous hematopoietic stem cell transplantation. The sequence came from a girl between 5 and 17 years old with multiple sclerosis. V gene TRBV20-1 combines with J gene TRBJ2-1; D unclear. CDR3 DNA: TGCAGTGCTAGGGCCCCGCGGGAGCAGTTCTTC. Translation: CSARAPREQFF.